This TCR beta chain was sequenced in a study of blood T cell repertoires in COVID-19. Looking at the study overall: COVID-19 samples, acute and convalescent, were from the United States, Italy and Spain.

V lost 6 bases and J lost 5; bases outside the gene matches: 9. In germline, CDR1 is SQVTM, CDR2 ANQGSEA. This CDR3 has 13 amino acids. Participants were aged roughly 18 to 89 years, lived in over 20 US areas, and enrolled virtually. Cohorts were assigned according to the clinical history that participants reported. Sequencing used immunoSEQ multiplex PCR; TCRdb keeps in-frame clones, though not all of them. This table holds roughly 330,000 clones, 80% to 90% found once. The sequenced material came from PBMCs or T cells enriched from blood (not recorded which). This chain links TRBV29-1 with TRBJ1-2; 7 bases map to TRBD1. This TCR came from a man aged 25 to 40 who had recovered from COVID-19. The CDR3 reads CSVEIGTEYGYTF. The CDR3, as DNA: TGCAGCGTAGAAATTGGGACAGAGTATGGCTACACCTTC.